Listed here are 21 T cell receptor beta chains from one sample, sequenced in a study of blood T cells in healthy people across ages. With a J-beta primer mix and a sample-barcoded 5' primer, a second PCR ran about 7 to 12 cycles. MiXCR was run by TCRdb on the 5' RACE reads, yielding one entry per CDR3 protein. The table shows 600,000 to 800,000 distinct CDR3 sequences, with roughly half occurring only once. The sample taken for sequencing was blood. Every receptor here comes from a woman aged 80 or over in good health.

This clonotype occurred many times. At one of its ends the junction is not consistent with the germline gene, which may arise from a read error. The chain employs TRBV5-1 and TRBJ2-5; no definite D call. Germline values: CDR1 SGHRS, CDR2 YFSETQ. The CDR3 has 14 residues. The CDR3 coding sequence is TGCGCCAGCAGCTTTTCGGCCATTCAAGGGACCCAGTACTTC. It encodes CASSFSAIQGTQYF.

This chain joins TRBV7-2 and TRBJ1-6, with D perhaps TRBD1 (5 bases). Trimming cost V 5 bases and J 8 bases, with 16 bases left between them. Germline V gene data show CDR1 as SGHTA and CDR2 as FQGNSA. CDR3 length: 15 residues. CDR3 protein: CASSRPTGGYSPLHF. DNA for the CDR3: TGTGCCAGCAGCCGACCCACGGGGGGATATTCACCCCTCCACTTT.

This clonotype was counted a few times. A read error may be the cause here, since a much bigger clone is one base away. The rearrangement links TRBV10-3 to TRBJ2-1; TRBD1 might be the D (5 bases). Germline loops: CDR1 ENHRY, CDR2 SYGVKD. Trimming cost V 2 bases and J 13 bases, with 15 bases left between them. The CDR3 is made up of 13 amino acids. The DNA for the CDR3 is TGTGCCATCAGTGAGGGAACAGGAGAGACCCAGTTCTTC. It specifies CAISEGTGETQFF.

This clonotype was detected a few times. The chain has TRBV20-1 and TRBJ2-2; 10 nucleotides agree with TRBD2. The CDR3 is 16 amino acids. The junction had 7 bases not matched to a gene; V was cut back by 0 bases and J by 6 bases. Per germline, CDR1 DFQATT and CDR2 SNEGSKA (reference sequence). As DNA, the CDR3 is TGCAGTGCTAGAGATCGCCTAGCGGGGGTTGCCGGGGAGCTGTTTTTT. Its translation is CSARDRLAGVAGELFF.

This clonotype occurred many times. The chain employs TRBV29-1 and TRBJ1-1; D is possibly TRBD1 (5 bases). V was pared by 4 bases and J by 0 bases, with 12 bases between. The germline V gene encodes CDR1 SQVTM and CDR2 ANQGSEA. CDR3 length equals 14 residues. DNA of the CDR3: TGCAGCGTTGGGCAGGGAGGAATGAACACTGAAGCTTTCTTT. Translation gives CSVGQGGMNTEAFF.

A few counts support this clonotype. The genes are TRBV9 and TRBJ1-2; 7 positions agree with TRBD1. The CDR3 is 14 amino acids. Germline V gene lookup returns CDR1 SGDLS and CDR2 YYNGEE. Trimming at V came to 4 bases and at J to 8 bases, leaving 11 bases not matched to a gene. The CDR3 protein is CASSTPGQLEGYTF. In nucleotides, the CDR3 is TGTGCCAGCAGCACTCCGGGACAGCTGGAAGGCTACACCTTC.

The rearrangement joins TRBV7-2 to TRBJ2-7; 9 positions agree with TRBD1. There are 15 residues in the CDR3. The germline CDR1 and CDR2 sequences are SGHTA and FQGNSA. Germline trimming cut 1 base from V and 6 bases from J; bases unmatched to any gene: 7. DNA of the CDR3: TGTGCCAGCAGCTTAGGGGGGACAGGGTACTCCGAGCAGTACTTC. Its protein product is CASSLGGTGYSEQYF.

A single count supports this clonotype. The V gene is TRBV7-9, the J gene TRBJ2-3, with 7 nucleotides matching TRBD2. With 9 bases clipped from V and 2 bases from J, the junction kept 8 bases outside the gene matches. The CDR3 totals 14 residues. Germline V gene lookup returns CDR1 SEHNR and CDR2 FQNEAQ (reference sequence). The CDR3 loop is CASQIRGDTDTQYF. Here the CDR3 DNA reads TGTGCCAGTCAGATACGGGGGGACACAGATACGCAGTATTTT.

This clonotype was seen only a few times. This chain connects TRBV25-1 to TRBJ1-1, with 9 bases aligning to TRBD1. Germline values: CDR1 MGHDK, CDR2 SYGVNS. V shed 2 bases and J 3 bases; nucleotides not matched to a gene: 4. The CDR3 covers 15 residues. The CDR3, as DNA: TGTGCCAGCAGTGAAGGGACAGGGATGTACACTGAAGCTTTCTTT. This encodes CASSEGTGMYTEAFF.

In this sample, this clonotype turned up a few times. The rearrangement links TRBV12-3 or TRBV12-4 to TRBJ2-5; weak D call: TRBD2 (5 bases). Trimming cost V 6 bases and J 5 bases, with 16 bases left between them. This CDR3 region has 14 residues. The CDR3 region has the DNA TGTGCCAGCAGCCCTGCAGGCAGGAGGGAGACCCAGTACTTC. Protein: CASSPAGRRETQYF.

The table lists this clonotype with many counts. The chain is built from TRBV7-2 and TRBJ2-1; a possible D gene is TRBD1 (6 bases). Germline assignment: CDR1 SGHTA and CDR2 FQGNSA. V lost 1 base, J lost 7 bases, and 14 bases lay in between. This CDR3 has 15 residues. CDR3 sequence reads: CASSLEGRGRNEQFF. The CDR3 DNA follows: TGTGCCAGCAGCTTAGAGGGCAGGGGTAGAAATGAGCAGTTCTTC.

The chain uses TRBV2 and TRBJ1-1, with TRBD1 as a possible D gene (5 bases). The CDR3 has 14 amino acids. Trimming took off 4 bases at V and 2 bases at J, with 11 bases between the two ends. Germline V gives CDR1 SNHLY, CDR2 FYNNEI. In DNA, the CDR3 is TGTGCCAGCAGTGGGACGACAGTCAACACTGAAGCTTTCTTT. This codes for CASSGTTVNTEAFF.

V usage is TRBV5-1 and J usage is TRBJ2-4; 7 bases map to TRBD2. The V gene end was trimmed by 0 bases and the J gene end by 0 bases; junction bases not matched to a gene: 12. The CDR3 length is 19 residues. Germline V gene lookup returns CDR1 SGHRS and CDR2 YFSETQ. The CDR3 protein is CASSLVYGEGSIAKNIQYF. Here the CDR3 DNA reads TGCGCCAGCAGCTTGGTTTATGGGGAGGGGTCAATAGCCAAAAACATTCAGTACTTC.

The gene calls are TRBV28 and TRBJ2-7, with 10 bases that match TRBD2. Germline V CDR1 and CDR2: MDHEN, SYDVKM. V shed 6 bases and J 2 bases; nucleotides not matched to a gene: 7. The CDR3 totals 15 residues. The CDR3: CASRRSGRATYEQYF. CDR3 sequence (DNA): TGTGCCAGCAGACGCAGCGGGAGGGCGACCTACGAGCAGTACTTC. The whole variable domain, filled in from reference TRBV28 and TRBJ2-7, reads DVKVTQSSRYLVKRTGEKVFLECVQDMDHENMFWYRQDPGLGLRLIYFSYDVKMKEKGDIPEGYSVSREKKERFSLILESASTNQTSMYLCASRRSGRATYEQYFGPGTRLTVT.

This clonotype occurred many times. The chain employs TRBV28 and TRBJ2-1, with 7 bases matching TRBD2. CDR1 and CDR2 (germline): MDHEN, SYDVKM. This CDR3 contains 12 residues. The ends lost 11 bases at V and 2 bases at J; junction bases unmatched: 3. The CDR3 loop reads CAVAGAYNEQFF. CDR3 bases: TGTGCCGTTGCGGGGGCCTACAATGAGCAGTTCTTC.

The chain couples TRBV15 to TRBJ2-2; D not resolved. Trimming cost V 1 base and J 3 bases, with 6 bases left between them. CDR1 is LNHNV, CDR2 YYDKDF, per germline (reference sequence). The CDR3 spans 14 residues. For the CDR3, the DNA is TGTGCCACCAGCAGAGCCCTAGACACCGGGGAGCTGTTTTTT. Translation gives CATSRALDTGELFF.

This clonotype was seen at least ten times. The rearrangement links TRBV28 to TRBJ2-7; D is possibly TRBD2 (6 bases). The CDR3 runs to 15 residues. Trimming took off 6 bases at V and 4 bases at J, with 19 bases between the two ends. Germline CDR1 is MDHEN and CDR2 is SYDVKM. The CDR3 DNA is TGTGCCAGCAGCACCGGAGGGATCACCGAATACGAGCAGTACTTC. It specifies CASSTGGITEYEQYF.

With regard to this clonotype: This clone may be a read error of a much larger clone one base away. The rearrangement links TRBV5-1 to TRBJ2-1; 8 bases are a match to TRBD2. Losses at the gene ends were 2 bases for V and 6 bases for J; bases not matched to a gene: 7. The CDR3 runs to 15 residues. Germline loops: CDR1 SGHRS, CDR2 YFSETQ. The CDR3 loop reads CASSFSSGGRNEQFF. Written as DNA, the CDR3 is TGCGCCAGCAGCTTTTCCAGCGGGGGTCGCAATGAGCAGTTCTTC.

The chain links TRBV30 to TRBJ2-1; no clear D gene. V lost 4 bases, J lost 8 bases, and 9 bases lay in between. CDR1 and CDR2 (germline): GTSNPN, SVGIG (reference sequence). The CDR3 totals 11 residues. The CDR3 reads CAWTNRDEQFF. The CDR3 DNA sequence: TGTGCCTGGACCAACAGAGATGAGCAGTTCTTC.

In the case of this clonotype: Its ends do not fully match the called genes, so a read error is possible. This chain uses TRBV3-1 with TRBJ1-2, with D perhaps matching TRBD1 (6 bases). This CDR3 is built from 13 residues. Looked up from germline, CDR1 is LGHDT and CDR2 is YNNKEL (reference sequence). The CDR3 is CASSRGGGYGCTF. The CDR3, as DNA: TGTGCCAGCAGCCGAGGGGGTGGCTATGGCTGCACCTTC.

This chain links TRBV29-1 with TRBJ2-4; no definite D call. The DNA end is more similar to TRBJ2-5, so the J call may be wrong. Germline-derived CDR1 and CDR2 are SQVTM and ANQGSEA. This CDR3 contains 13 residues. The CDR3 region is CSVAPSNWETQYF. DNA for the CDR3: TGCAGCGTTGCGCCCAGCAATTGGGAGACCCAGTACTTC.